This T cell receptor (beta chain) was recorded in a study of blood T cell repertoires in COVID-19. Some clones are missing from TCRdb's copy, which holds only in-frame ones; the method was immunoSEQ multiplex PCR. The profile shows 100,000 to 150,000 clones, about 89% of them singletons. Trimming took 3 bases from V and 5 from J; bases not matched to a gene: 5. This CDR3 region has 14 residues. CDR1 and CDR2 from the germline V gene are MDHEN and SYDVKM. The chain recombines TRBV28 with TRBJ2-5, with 8 nucleotides matching TRBD2. What was sequenced was peripheral blood. The clonotype was recovered from a woman in her 70s with COVID-19, enrolled during active disease. CDR3 protein: CASSFSGGEETQYF. The CDR3 bases are TGTGCCAGCAGTTTTTCGGGGGGGGAGGAGACCCAGTACTTC.